This T cell receptor beta chain derives from a study of T cells in Graves' hyperthyroidism and ophthalmopathy. On this clonotype: Its antigen is not known.

Amplification of TCR beta CDR3 regions used RNA as the template. Using the HTBI primer set, a first-round RT-PCR was run on the TCR CDR3. TCRdb called the multiplex PCR reads again in MiXCR, with one record for every CDR3 protein. The sample lists 410,000 or so distinct CDR3 sequences; over 12% were seen once. Germline V gene lookup returns CDR1 SEHNR and CDR2 FQNEAQ (reference sequence). Deletions cut 3 bases from V and 5 bases from J, with 19 bases between. The CDR3 runs to 17 residues. Disease lasting under 3 months, a NOSPECS grade of at least 4, and a Clinical Activity Score of at least 3 were features of the ophthalmopathy patients. The study excluded patients with uncontrolled infection, other autoimmune disease, pregnancy or lactation. General study results and limits: The model foresaw ophthalmopathy a median 6.5 months prior to onset. Also found in blood were most expanded thyroid clonotypes above 0.001.

Sequencing used blood. The chain carries TRBV7-9 and TRBJ1-4; D gene uncertain. The sequence was obtained from a man aged 18-30 years with Graves' ophthalmopathy. The CDR3 region has the DNA TGTGCCAGCAGCTTTACTGGGATGGGCACTGGGAATGAAAAACTGTTTTTT. Its protein is CASSFTGMGTGNEKLFF.